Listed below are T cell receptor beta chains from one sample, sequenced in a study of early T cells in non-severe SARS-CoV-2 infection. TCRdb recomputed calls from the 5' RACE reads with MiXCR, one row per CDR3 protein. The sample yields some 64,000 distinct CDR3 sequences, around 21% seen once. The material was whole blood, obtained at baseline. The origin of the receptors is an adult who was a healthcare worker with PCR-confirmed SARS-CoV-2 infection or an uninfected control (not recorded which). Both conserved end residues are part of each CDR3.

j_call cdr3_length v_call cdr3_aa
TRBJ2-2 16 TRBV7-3 CASSLIGTTNTGELFF
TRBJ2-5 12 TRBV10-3 CATRGEEETQYF
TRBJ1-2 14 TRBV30 CAAKRQPQNYGYTF
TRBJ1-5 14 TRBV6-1 CASSPWTGNQPQHF
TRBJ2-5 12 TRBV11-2 CASSLQGETQYF
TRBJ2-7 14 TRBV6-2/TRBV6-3 CASSDWSGSYEQYF
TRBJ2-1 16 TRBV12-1 CASSLGQGESYNEQFF
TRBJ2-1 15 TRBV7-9 CASSPKDRLLHEQFF
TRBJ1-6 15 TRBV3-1 CASSQEVGDYSPLHF
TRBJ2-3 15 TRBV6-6 CASSSPGARGDTQYF